The clone carrying this T cell receptor (beta chain) has more than one count but fewer than ten. As yet, its antigen is unknown. The CDR3 contains 15 residues. Germline lookup yields CDR1 MDHEN and CDR2 SYDVKM. Trimming took 5 bases from V and 1 from J, leaving 14 bases between them. PCR was performed a second time for roughly 7 to 11 cycles using a sample-barcoded 5' primer and a J-beta primer mix. Via MiXCR, TCRdb re-called the 5' RACE reads, giving one row per CDR3 protein. The sample holds some 710,000 distinct CDR3 sequences, about 24% seen once. This sample was taken from a study of blood T cells in healthy people across ages. The extraction recovered at least 5 micrograms of total RNA per sample. Study-level results: Older age coincided with a roughly linear decline in TCR beta diversity per million T cells.

The sequenced sample consisted of blood. This rearrangement joins TRBV28 to TRBJ2-5; possible D gene TRBD1, 5 bases. The sequence derives from a man in his sixties or seventies in good health. The DNA of the CDR3 is TGTGCCAGCAGTCCCCAGGGTACGGCCCAAGAGACCCAGTACTTC. Translated: CASSPQGTAQETQYF.